This paragraph reports one T cell receptor (beta chain). This clone was detected once. Its target antigen remains unknown. No base-level quality is on record; no much larger clone is a single base apart. This record belongs to a study of a mutant IDH1 vaccine in newly diagnosed glioma listed by TCRdb under 2021. Turning to the overall study: Vaccination started 4-6 weeks after radiotherapy alone, or was given together with temozolomide cycles in the groups whose treatment included chemotherapy. Peripheral blood samples were drawn at six visits, namely V03 (baseline), V05, V07, V10, V12 and V13. Longitudinal TCRB deep sequencing was performed for approximately 24 treated patients wherever samples were available for exploratory analyses. Prior to enrollment, standard therapy consisting of radiotherapy alone, temozolomide alone, or radiochemotherapy with temozolomide had been administered to patients, with the combination being received by most patients. The week-35 safety follow-up took place at visit V12, and the week-47 end of study took place at visit V13. Of the approximately 35 treated patients, approximately 62% were male and approximately 40% were female, and the mean age was roughly 40 years.

The paper's findings and limits, for the study overall: No apparent relationship was observed between pseudoprogression and alterations in the top peripheral T cell clonotypes detected by TCRB sequencing. It was noted by the authors that analyses of patient blood samples could not be reproduced owing to sample limitations. Across multiple MHC alleles, vaccine-induced immune responses were seen in 85% to 95% of patients. Availability determined which PBMC samples were chosen for TCRB deep sequencing.

The V end loses 2 bases and the J end loses 8 bases, and a stretch of 10 bases separates them. Taken from the germline V gene, the CDR1 and CDR2 loops are SGDLS and YYNGEE. Including the terminal cysteine and phenylalanine, the CDR3 comprises 13 residues. Only the CDR3 part of the read is kept: 39 bases, read in frame from the first base. The library came from the immunoSEQ multiplex PCR assay. Rearranged TCR beta chain sequences were amplified using the hsTCRB Kit according to the manufacturer's protocol. An Illumina MiSeq was used to sequence the TCRB libraries. The study's own analysis went as follows. The proprietary platform of the kit vendor was used for demultiplexing, trimming and gene mapping. TCRdb holds this immuneACCESS table with in-frame rearrangements only. Some clones are missing; in checked studies, unresolved V genes explain under half, and the rest has no known cause. V and J calls and clone size are copied from that table; D and trimming were computed from the DNA. Present in this sample are 75,000 to 95,000 clones, roughly nine tenths of which were seen just once. The top ten clones comprise 0.7% to 0.95% of the sample.

Interpreted using the paper, the time point label stands for: week 47, end of study. Every vaccine dose consisted of 300 ug of a 20-mer mutant IDH1 peptide in Montanide, administered subcutaneously together with topical imiquimod. Eight vaccinations were administered to patients in weeks 1, 3, 5, 7, 11, 15, 19 and 23, corresponding to visits V03 through V10. All donors had newly diagnosed IDH1-mutant astrocytomas of WHO grade 3 or 4 that showed loss of nuclear ATRX. The samples were drawn from NOA16, a multicentre, single-arm, open-label phase I trial in Germany that tested a mutant IDH1 peptide vaccine in humans for the first time. Genomic DNA for TCRB sequencing was extracted from EDTA blood using the DNeasy Blood and Tissue Kit.

The sequenced sample was PBMCs, obtained from a glioma patient whose treatment included an IDH1 peptide vaccine. This receptor chain uses TRBV9 and TRBJ1-4; D gene: possibly TRBD1, on 5 matching bases. The receptor was isolated from a woman aged 45 to 65 with glioma. At the DNA level, the sequence is TGTGCCAGCAGCGTCGGGGGAGGGGAAAAACTGTTTTTT. This codes for CASSVGGGEKLFF.